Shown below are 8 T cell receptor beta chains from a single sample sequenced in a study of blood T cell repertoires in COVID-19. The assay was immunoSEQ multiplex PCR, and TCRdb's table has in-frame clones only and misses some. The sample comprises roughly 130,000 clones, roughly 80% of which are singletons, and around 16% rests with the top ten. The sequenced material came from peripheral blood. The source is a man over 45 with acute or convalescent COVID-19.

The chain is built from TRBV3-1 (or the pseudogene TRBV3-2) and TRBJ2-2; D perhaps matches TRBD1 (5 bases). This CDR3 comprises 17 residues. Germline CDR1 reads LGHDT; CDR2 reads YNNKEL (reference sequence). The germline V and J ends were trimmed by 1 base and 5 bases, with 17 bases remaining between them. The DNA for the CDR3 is TGTGCCAGCAGCCAAGTAGTGGGGCGCGAAGATACCGGGGAGCTGTTTTTT. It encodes CASSQVVGREDTGELFF.

In DNA, the CDR3 is TGTGCCAGCAGGACCACAGGAAACACTGAAGCTTTCTTT. The encoded protein is CASRTTGNTEAFF. The gene calls are TRBV6-5 and TRBJ1-1; tentatively, D is TRBD1 (5 bases). Germline-derived CDR1 and CDR2 are MNHEY and SVGAGI. Trimming removed 6 bases at V and 2 bases at J, with 10 bases between. This CDR3 has 13 residues.

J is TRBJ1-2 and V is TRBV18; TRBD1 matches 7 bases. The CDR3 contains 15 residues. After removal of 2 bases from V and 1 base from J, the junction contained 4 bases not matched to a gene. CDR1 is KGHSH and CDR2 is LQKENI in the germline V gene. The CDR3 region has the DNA TGTGCCAGCTCACCAAGGACAGGTATTAACTATGGCTACACCTTC. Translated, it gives CASSPRTGINYGYTF.

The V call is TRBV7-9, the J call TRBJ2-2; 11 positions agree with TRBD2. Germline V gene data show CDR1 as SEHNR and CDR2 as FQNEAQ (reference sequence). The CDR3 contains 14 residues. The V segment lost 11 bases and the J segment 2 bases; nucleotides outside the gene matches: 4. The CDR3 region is CAGGTSGNTGELFF. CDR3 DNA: TGTGCCGGGGGGACTAGCGGAAACACCGGGGAGCTGTTTTTT.

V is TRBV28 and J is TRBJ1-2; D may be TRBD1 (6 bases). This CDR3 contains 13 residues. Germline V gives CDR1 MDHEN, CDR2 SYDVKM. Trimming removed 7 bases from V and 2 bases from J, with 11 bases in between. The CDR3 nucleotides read TGTGCCAGCACCATCACAGGGAACTATGGCTACACCTTC. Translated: CASTITGNYGYTF.

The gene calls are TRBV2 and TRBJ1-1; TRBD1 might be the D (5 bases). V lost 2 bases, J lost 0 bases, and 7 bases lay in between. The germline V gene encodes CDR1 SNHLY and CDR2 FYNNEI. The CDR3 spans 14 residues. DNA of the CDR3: TGTGCCAGCAGTGAATGGGGCATGAACACTGAAGCTTTCTTT. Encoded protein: CASSEWGMNTEAFF.

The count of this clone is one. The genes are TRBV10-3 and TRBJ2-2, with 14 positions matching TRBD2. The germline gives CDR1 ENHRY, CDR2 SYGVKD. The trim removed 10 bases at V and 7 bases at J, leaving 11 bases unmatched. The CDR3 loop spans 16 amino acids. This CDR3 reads CATMSGTSGGGGELFF. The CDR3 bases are TGTGCCACCATGTCCGGGACTAGCGGGGGAGGCGGGGAGCTGTTTTTT.

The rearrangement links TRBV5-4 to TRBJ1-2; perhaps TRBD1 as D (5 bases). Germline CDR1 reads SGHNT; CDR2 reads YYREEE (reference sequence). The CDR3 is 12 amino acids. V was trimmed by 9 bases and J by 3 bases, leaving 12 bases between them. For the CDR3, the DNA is TGTGCCACCCAAGGGGTGGACTATGGCTACACCTTC. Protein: CATQGVDYGYTF.